This TCR beta chain comes out of a study of cytomegalovirus exposure and HLA in healthy donors. Profiled with immunoSEQ multiplex PCR; TCRdb holds only in-frame clones, not every one. The repertoire holds approximately 230,000 clones, with roughly 87% as singletons. The V end was cut by 6 bases, the J end by 3 bases, with 13 bases between. The CDR3 runs 14 residues. The germline V gene has CDR1 SGHRS and CDR2 YFSETQ. The sample taken for sequencing was PBMCs. This clonotype was obtained from a man younger than 35 in good health and CMV-seropositive. The genes are TRBV5-1 and TRBJ1-5; D not resolved. CDR3 DNA: TGCGCCAGCACACTACAGAGCCCCAATCAGCCCCAGCATTTT. Its protein is CASTLQSPNQPQHF. Full variable domain (remainder filled in from reference TRBV5-1 and TRBJ1-5): KAGVTQTPRYLIKTRGQQVTLSCSPISGHRSVSWYQQTPGQGLQFLFEYFSETQRNKGNFPGRFSGRQFSNSRSEMNVSTLELGDSALYLCASTLQSPNQPQHFGDGTRLSIL.